These 11 T cell receptor beta chains originate from one sample sequenced in a study of cytomegalovirus exposure and HLA in healthy donors (dated by TCRdb to the late 2010s). The method behind the library was the immunoSEQ multiplex PCR assay. The multiplex PCR relied on a mix of 60 forward primers for TCR Vbeta segments and 13 reverse primers for TCR Jbeta segments. Here the immuneACCESS table is served through TCRdb, limited to in-frame sequences with V and J called. Missing clones are a known gap in these copies; in checked studies unresolved V genes cover under half, and the rest lacks a known reason. The sample table holds more than 85,000 clones, of which approximately 87% were seen once. The top ten clonotypes cover 2.6% of the sample. The sequencing input was PBMCs. Every receptor here comes from a man aged 40-49 years in good health and CMV-seronegative.

J is TRBJ2-7 and V is TRBV5-1; possible D gene TRBD1, 6 bases. CDR1 and CDR2 from the germline V gene are SGHRS and YFSETQ. The CDR3 runs 15 residues. The ends were cut back, 0 bases at V and 5 bases at J, with 15 bases in the middle. CDR3 coding DNA: TGCGCCAGCAGCTTGGGCCCCGGATGGGGGCACGAGCAGTACTTC. Translation: CASSLGPGWGHEQYF.

In nucleotides, the CDR3 is TGTGCCAGCAGCTCCTACAGGGAAGAACTGTTTTTT. Translation: CASSSYREELFF. The chain joins TRBV13 to TRBJ1-4; possibly TRBD1 for D (6 bases). There are 12 residues in the CDR3. CDR1 and CDR2 from the germline V gene are PRHDT and FYEKMQ (reference sequence). The V end was cut by 4 bases, the J end by 12 bases, with 12 bases between.

V and J are TRBV18 and TRBJ2-7; weak D call: TRBD2 (5 bases). V lost 4 bases to trimming and J lost 3 bases, with 7 bases between them. The CDR3 length is 12 residues. Germline assignment: CDR1 KGHSH and CDR2 LQKENI. The CDR3 reads CASSLRDYEQYF. The CDR3, as DNA: TGTGCCAGCTCACTCCGGGACTACGAGCAGTACTTC.

The chain recombines TRBV19 with TRBJ1-3, with D possibly being TRBD1 (5 bases). The CDR3 contains 14 residues. CDR1 is LNHDA and CDR2 is SQIVND in the germline V gene (reference sequence). V dropped 3 bases and J dropped 0 bases, with 6 bases sitting between them. CDR3 residues: CASSIRVSGNTIYF. In DNA, the CDR3 is TGTGCCAGTAGTATCAGGGTCTCTGGAAACACCATATATTTT.

This clone was detected a few times. This rearrangement joins TRBV9 to TRBJ2-7; TRBD2 aligns across 8 bases. The CDR3 is 15 residues long. The trim removed 0 bases at V and 3 bases at J, leaving 5 bases unmatched. Germline assignment: CDR1 SGDLS and CDR2 YYNGEE. In DNA form, the CDR3 reads TGTGCCAGCAGCGTAGCTCCCGGGGGGGGCTACGAGCAGTACTTC. Amino acids: CASSVAPGGGYEQYF.

The J gene is TRBJ2-5, the V gene TRBV27; TRBD2 aligns across 11 bases. The V gene end was trimmed by 3 bases and the J gene end by 2 bases; junction bases not matched to a gene: 2. Germline values: CDR1 MNHEY, CDR2 SMNVEV (reference sequence). The CDR3 runs to 15 residues. The CDR3 nucleotides read TGTGCCAGCAGTTTTTTAGCGGGGGGGCAAGAGACCCAGTACTTC. This encodes CASSFLAGGQETQYF.

The chain recombines TRBV4-1 with TRBJ2-2; 8 bases are shared with TRBD1. This CDR3 is 14 amino acids long. Germline V lookup: CDR1 MGHRA, CDR2 YSYEKL. The V and J ends lost 0 bases and 10 bases, in that order; junction bases with no gene match: 4. The CDR3 DNA follows: TGCGCCAGCAGCCAAGACAGGGGGCAGCAGGAGCTGTTTTTT. Residues: CASSQDRGQQELFF.

This sequence joins TRBV5-6 and TRBJ1-3; D unclear. Trimming removed 0 bases at V and 2 bases at J, with 6 bases between. The CDR3 contains 14 residues. Germline loops: CDR1 SGHDT, CDR2 YYEEEE. CDR3 coding DNA: TGTGCCAGCAGCTTGGTGGCAGCTGGAAACACCATATATTTT. Its translation is CASSLVAAGNTIYF.

The chain carries TRBV29-1 and TRBJ1-2, with D perhaps matching TRBD1 (6 bases). CDR1 is SQVTM, CDR2 ANQGSEA, per germline. V gave up 7 bases and J gave up 4 bases, with 13 bases separating them. The CDR3 consists of 12 residues. CDR3 DNA sequence: TGCAGCGCTACGACAGGCCGCTATGGCTACACCTTC. Translating it yields CSATTGRYGYTF.

The rearrangement joins TRBV5-1 to TRBJ2-1; 9 bases are a match to TRBD2. CDR3 length: 17 amino acids. With 0 bases clipped from V and 6 bases from J, the junction kept 10 bases outside the gene matches. Germline assignment: CDR1 SGHRS and CDR2 YFSETQ. Here the CDR3 DNA reads TGCGCCAGCAGCTTGGCTATGACGGGACTAGCAGGCAATGAGCAGTTCTTC. This codes for CASSLAMTGLAGNEQFF.

The rearrangement uses TRBV11-2 and TRBJ1-1; TRBD1 aligns across 7 bases. Germline CDR1 SGHAT, CDR2 FQNNGV. This CDR3 has 17 residues. V was clipped by 1 base and J by 5 bases; unmatched bases: 13. This CDR3 is CASSLGQGIFLGTEAFF. The CDR3 DNA reads as TGTGCCAGCAGCTTAGGACAGGGTATTTTTCTAGGGACTGAAGCTTTCTTT.